This entry lists 8 T cell receptor beta chains sequenced from one sample in a study of vaccination and CD4 T cells after COVID-19. Noted treatment: roughly 10-day PBMC culture with coronavirus spike peptide pools or control peptides (ViraFEST assay). Oncomine TCR Beta short-read sequencing was applied to DNA from cultured CD4+ T cells. One entry per CDR3 protein, called by TCRdb with MiXCR from the PCR reads. Found here are fewer than 15,000 distinct CDR3 sequences, around 61% of them singletons; the top ten hold 7% to 7.5%. Which antigens these TCRs recognize remains unknown. Sample: CD4+ T cells from blood, cultured in vitro, taken before SARS-CoV-2 vaccination. These receptors all stem from a human donor who had recovered from COVID-19.

Regarding this clonotype: Compared with germline, one end of the junction differs, possibly owing to a read error. The chain is built from TRBV12-3 or TRBV12-4 and TRBJ1-1; D remains unclear. The CDR3 spans 15 residues. This CDR3 is CAGSKKVGLGTEAFF. DNA of the CDR3: TGTGCCGGCAGTAAGAAGGTTGGTTTGGGCACTGAAGCTTTCTTT.

The chain joins TRBV5-4 to TRBJ1-2; D is perhaps TRBD1 (6 bases). Per the germline V gene, CDR1 is SGHNT and CDR2 is YYREEE (reference sequence). The germline V and J ends were trimmed by 5 bases and 10 bases, with 18 bases remaining between them. This CDR3 comprises 13 residues. The CDR3 region is CASSPQGTLDYTF. The CDR3, as DNA: TGTGCCAGCAGTCCCCAGGGGACCTTGGACTACACCTTC. The variable domain in full, completed from reference TRBV5-4 and TRBJ1-2, reads ETGVTQSPTHLIKTRGQQVTLRCSSQSGHNTVSWYQQALGQGPQFIFQYYREEENGRGNFPPRFSGLQFPNYSSELNVNALELDDSALYLCASSPQGTLDYTFGSGTRLTVV.

This clonotype was seen only once. CDR3 sequence reads: CASSTTGNQPQHF. As DNA, the CDR3 is TGTGCCAGCAGCACGACAGGGAATCAGCCCCAGCATTTT. V and J are TRBV6-2 or TRBV6-3 and TRBJ1-5, with 7 positions matching TRBD1. The trim removed 6 bases at V and 4 bases at J, leaving 3 bases unmatched. Germline CDR1 reads MNHEY; CDR2 reads SVGEGT. This CDR3 is 13 amino acids long.

In its sample, this clonotype is medium-sized. The chain links TRBV6-5 to TRBJ2-7; tentatively, D is TRBD2 (5 bases). CDR1 and CDR2 from the germline V gene are MNHEY and SVGAGI. The CDR3 extends over 13 amino acids. Trimming took 2 bases from V and 9 from J, leaving 14 bases between them. The CDR3 sequence: CASSYASSYGQYF. As DNA, the CDR3 is TGTGCCAGCAGTTACGCTTCTAGCTATGGGCAGTACTTC.

The chain couples TRBV20-1 to TRBJ1-1; D may be TRBD1 (6 bases). CDR1 is DFQATT and CDR2 is SNEGSKA in the germline V gene (reference sequence). The CDR3 length is 14 residues. Trimming pared 6 bases from V and 7 bases from J, leaving 21 bases between. CDR3 sequence reads: CSALNRAGPGEAFF. The CDR3 DNA reads as TGCAGTGCCCTCAACAGGGCTGGCCCGGGTGAAGCTTTCTTT.

This rearrangement joins TRBV20-1 to TRBJ2-1; TRBD2 matches at 14 bases. The CDR3 totals 17 residues. Germline CDR1 DFQATT, CDR2 SNEGSKA (reference sequence). V dropped 6 bases and J dropped 4; count of bases not matched to a gene: 11. CDR3 region: CSALHRGTSGSYNEQFF. CDR3 bases: TGCAGTGCCCTACACCGAGGGACTAGCGGGAGTTACAATGAGCAGTTCTTC.

This chain uses TRBV20-1 with TRBJ2-7, with 7 bases that match TRBD2. V shed 3 bases and J 6 bases; nucleotides not matched to a gene: 14. Germline V gene lookup returns CDR1 DFQATT and CDR2 SNEGSKA (reference sequence). The CDR3 is 15 amino acids. Here the CDR3 DNA reads TGCAGTGCTAGCCTAGATGGGGCGGGAGAAGGCGAGCAGTACTTC. This translates into CSASLDGAGEGEQYF.

This clonotype was seen a handful of times. The chain carries TRBV19 and TRBJ2-7, with TRBD1 matching 7 bases. The CDR3 consists of 13 residues. The V gene's germline CDR1 is LNHDA and CDR2 SQIVND (reference sequence). V was pared by 8 bases and J by 3 bases, with 7 bases of the junction left unmatched. The CDR3 DNA reads TGTGCCAGTCAGGACAGGACTGGCTACGAGCAGTACTTC. Protein: CASQDRTGYEQYF.